The 10 T cell receptor beta chains below were found in one sample sequenced in a study of T cells in Graves' hyperthyroidism and ophthalmopathy. Authors of the study amplified TCR beta CDR3 regions from RNA transcripts. Initially, a first-round RT-PCR of the TCR CDR3 employed the HTBI primer set. TCRdb re-derived calls from the multiplex PCR reads in MiXCR, one entry per CDR3 protein. In the table there are approximately 560,000 distinct CDR3 sequences, 15% to 19% of which are singletons. Sequencing input: blood. The receptors come from a woman aged 25 to 39 with Graves' hyperthyroidism.

There are many counts of this clonotype. This rearrangement joins TRBV6-2 or TRBV6-3 to TRBJ2-7, with 14 positions matching TRBD2. With 0 bases clipped from V and 2 bases from J, the junction kept 3 bases outside the gene matches. Germline loops: CDR1 MNHEY, CDR2 SVGEGT. The CDR3 has 17 residues. CDR3 sequence (DNA): TGTGCCAGCAGTTACTCGGGACTAGCGGGAGTTCCCTACGAGCAGTACTTC. Its translation is CASSYSGLAGVPYEQYF.

This clonotype has at least ten counts. The chain recombines TRBV20-1 with TRBJ1-4, with D uncertain. V lost 6 bases and J lost 0, with 14 bases in between. The length of the CDR3 is 15 residues. CDR1 and CDR2 from the germline V gene are DFQATT and SNEGSKA (reference sequence). CDR3 DNA sequence: TGCAGTGCCGCCGACGGCAGAGCAACTAATGAAAAACTGTTTTTT. It yields the protein CSAADGRATNEKLFF.

The genes are TRBV19 and TRBJ2-7; either TRBD1 or TRBD2 may fit D (6 bases each). The CDR3 is 14 amino acids. Germline V gene lookup returns CDR1 LNHDA and CDR2 SQIVND (reference sequence). Trimming pared 3 bases from V and 6 bases from J, leaving 15 bases between. The CDR3 DNA sequence: TGTGCCAGTAGTATGTTACAGGGAGGTGGCGAGCAGTACTTC. As protein: CASSMLQGGGEQYF.

This clonotype was picked up many times. The V gene is TRBV12-3 or TRBV12-4, the J gene TRBJ1-1; D uncertain. Trimming pared 5 bases from V and 4 bases from J, leaving 14 bases between. This CDR3 spans 14 amino acids. The chain's CDR3 is CASSLGPVRTEAFF. The CDR3 bases are TGTGCCAGCAGTCTCGGACCGGTTCGCACTGAAGCTTTCTTT.

V gene TRBV13 combines with J gene TRBJ2-3; the match to TRBD2 covers 8 bases. Germline trimming cut 1 base from V and 2 bases from J; bases unmatched to any gene: 5. The CDR3 loop spans 16 amino acids. Looked up from germline, CDR1 is PRHDT and CDR2 is FYEKMQ (reference sequence). The CDR3 DNA reads TGTGCCAGCAGCTTAGTCCCGACTAGCGACACAGATACGCAGTATTTT. Its protein product is CASSLVPTSDTDTQYF.

This clonotype appeared many times. The genes are TRBV28 and TRBJ2-7; TRBD1 matches at 9 bases. CDR1 is MDHEN, CDR2 SYDVKM, per germline. The J segment lost 3 bases and the V segment lost 8 bases, leaving 2 bases of the junction unmatched. The CDR3 length is 12 residues. CDR3 coding DNA: TGTGCCAGCCGGACAGGGGACTACGAGCAGTACTTC. Protein: CASRTGDYEQYF.

The gene calls are TRBV10-3 and TRBJ2-7; tentatively, D is TRBD1 (6 bases). There are 13 residues in the CDR3. Per the germline V gene, CDR1 is ENHRY and CDR2 is SYGVKD. The germline V and J ends were trimmed by 9 bases and 1 base, with 13 bases remaining between them. Here the CDR3 reads CAISPDSSYEQYF. The CDR3 DNA is TGTGCCATTTCTCCGGACAGTTCCTACGAGCAGTACTTC.

The CDR3 here is CAWRLGLNTEAFF. The CDR3, as DNA: TGTGCCTGGAGGCTAGGGCTGAACACTGAAGCTTTCTTT. The chain couples TRBV30 to TRBJ1-1; D uncertain. The germline CDR1 and CDR2 sequences are GTSNPN and SVGIG (reference sequence). The CDR3 has 13 residues. Trimming took 3 bases from V and 0 from J, leaving 8 bases between them.

This clonotype was detected ten times or more. The chain recombines TRBV27 with TRBJ2-7; 8 nucleotides align to TRBD2. CDR1 is MNHEY, CDR2 SMNVEV, per germline (reference sequence). J gave up 2 bases and V 5 bases, and 8 bases lay outside the gene matches. There are 15 residues in the CDR3. The CDR3 DNA reads TGTGCCAGCAGTACCCCGGGACTAGTTCCCTACGAGCAGTACTTC. This gives the protein CASSTPGLVPYEQYF.

The CDR3 DNA is TGTGCCTGGAGTGCGGTGAGGGCCACAGATACGCAGTATTTT. It codes for CAWSAVRATDTQYF. The chain carries TRBV30 and TRBJ2-3; a weak D match, TRBD2 (5 bases). Germline V gene lookup returns CDR1 GTSNPN and CDR2 SVGIG (reference sequence). The V and J ends lost 1 base and 2 bases respectively, with 10 bases between them. The CDR3 is 14 amino acids.